Given below is one T cell receptor beta chain in context. Its matching antigen is unknown. This CDR3 is 14 amino acids long. The V and J ends lost 2 bases and 4 bases, in that order; junction bases with no gene match: 4. The germline V gene encodes CDR1 GTSNPN and CDR2 SVGIG (reference sequence). Isolated RNA was reverse transcribed in full, so expressed TCRB transcripts were sequenced. Libraries were prepared by immunoSEQ multiplex PCR; TCRdb keeps only in-frame clonotypes and omits some of them. The profile shows around 690,000 clones, approximately 13% of them singletons. The entry originates in a study of beta chain features in type 1 diabetes. Study-wide results and caveats: Patients with Type 1 diabetes showed moderately but significantly shorter TCRB CDR3s in all four CD4+ subsets.

Material: naive CD4+ T cells from blood. The receptor comes from a man aged 30-40 years with type 1 diabetes. The chain has TRBV30 and TRBJ1-4; 7 bases map to TRBD1. CDR3 nucleotide sequence: TGTGCCTGGAGTCTGGGACAGTTTAATGAAAAACTGTTTTTT. It specifies CAWSLGQFNEKLFF.